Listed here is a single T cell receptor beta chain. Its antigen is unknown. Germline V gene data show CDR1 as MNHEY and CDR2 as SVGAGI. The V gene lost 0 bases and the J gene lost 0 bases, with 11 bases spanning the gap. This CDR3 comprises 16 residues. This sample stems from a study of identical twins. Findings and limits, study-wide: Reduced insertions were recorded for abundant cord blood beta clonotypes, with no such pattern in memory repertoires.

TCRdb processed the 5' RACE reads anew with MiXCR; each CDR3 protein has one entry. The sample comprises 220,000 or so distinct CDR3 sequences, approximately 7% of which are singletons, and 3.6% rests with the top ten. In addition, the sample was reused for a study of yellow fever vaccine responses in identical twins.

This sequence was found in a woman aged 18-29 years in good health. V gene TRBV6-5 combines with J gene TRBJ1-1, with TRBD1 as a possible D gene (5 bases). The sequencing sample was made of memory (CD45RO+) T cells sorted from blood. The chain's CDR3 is CASSYSRDGLNTEAFF. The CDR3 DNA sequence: TGTGCCAGCAGTTACTCGAGGGACGGCTTGAACACTGAAGCTTTCTTT.